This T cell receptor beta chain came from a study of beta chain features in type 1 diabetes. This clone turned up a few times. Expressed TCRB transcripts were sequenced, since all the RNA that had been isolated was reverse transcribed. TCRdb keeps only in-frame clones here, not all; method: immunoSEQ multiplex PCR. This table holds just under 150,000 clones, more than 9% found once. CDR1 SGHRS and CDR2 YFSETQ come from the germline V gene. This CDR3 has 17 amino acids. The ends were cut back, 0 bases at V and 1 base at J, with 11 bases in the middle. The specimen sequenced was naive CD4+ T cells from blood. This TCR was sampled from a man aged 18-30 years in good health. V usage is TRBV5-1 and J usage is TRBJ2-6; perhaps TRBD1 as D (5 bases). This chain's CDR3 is CASSLAGLQSGANVLTF. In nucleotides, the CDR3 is TGCGCCAGCAGCTTGGCAGGGCTCCAATCTGGGGCCAACGTCCTGACTTTC.